This T cell receptor (beta chain) was identified during a study of T cell responses to AZD1222 COVID-19 vaccine. The study's findings and limits: In all cases, repertoires were sampled only after the peak T cell response.

The table came from immunoSEQ multiplex PCR; TCRdb's copy has only in-frame clones and leaves some out. Here the sample spans fewer than 130,000 clones, over 85% being singletons. Germline V gene sequence: CDR1 SGHNT, CDR2 YYREEE (reference sequence). The V and J ends lost 0 bases and 0 bases respectively, with 10 bases between them. The CDR3 runs 16 residues. The table lists this clone with a count of one. The antigen remains undetermined. V and J are TRBV5-4 and TRBJ2-1; perhaps TRBD1 as D (6 bases). Sequencing used peripheral blood, obtained 28 days after the second AZD1222 dose. The receptor comes from an adult who received the AZD1222 COVID-19 vaccine. This CDR3 reads CASSLAGTYSYNEQFF. The CDR3 nucleotides read TGTGCCAGCAGCTTGGCCGGGACATACTCCTACAATGAGCAGTTCTTC.